Listed below are T cell receptor beta chains from one sample, sequenced in a study of response to subunit inactivated influenza vaccine. TCRdb reprocessed the RT-PCR reads with MiXCR, giving one entry per CDR3 protein. The sample lists about 620,000 distinct CDR3 sequences, approximately 10% seen once, with 9.5% to 11% in the top ten. This sample also belongs to another study, concerning T cells expressing NK-cell markers.

The sample here was PBMCs from blood, taken on the day of vaccination. These receptors were obtained from a man in his fifties or sixties who received an inactivated influenza vaccine. CDR3s include the opening cysteine and the closing phenylalanine or tryptophan. D genes are given only for firm matches. Size tells how often a clone was seen (once, few, many) or the class of an expanded clone, and some rows leave it out.

d_call	v_call	cdr3_length	clone_size	j_call	cdr3_aa	cdr3_nt
-	TRBV5-1	15	many	TRBJ2-1	CASSKDVGGKYEQFF	TGCGCCAGCAGCAAGGACGTTGGGGGGAAGTATGAGCAGTTCTTC
TRBD2	TRBV28	16	-	TRBJ2-3	CASSLASGRFADTQYF	TGTGCCAGCAGTTTAGCTAGCGGGAGGTTCGCAGATACGCAGTATTTT
TRBD1	TRBV6-1	15	few	TRBJ2-2	CASSAQGAFTGELFF	TGTGCCAGCAGTGCACAGGGGGCATTCACCGGGGAGCTGTTTTTT
-	TRBV7-8	13	many	TRBJ1-2	CASSSPGSTPHTF	TGTGCCAGCAGCTCACCGGGCTCAACCCCACACACCTTC
TRBD2	TRBV28	16	many	TRBJ2-3	CASTRLLAGGTDTQYF	TGTGCCAGCACCCGCCTACTTGCGGGGGGAACAGATACGCAGTATTTT
TRBD1	TRBV11-2	16	few	TRBJ2-7	CASSEVKTGGSAEQYF	TGTGCCAGCAGCGAAGTGAAGACAGGGGGTTCTGCCGAGCAGTACTTC
TRBD1	TRBV28	16	-	TRBJ2-5	CASQTLDRSTKETQYF	TGTGCCAGCCAGACCTTGGACAGGTCTACCAAAGAGACCCAGTACTTC
-	TRBV9	16	few	TRBJ2-3	CASSVGGTAVADTQYF	TGTGCCAGCAGCGTAGGAGGGACGGCTGTGGCAGATACGCAGTATTTT
-	TRBV12-3/TRBV12-4	15	-	TRBJ1-2	CASSRAAGANYGYTF	TGTGCCAGCAGTCGGGCGGCAGGCGCTAACTATGGCTACACCTTC
-	TRBV12-3/TRBV12-4	12	few	TRBJ1-2	CASSPGFNGYTF	TGTGCCAGCAGCCCAGGGTTCAATGGCTACACCTTC
TRBD2	TRBV4-3	16	few	TRBJ2-5	CASSQVAGVWGETQYF	TGCGCCAGCAGCCAAGTAGCGGGAGTGTGGGGAGAGACCCAGTACTTC
TRBD1	TRBV7-8	14	-	TRBJ2-7	CASSSRTGGDEQYF	TGTGCCAGCAGCTCCCGGACAGGGGGCGACGAGCAGTACTTC
-	TRBV10-3	13	-	TRBJ2-1	CAISESNRERQFF	TGTGCCATCAGTGAGTCGAACAGGGAAAGGCAGTTCTTC
-	TRBV11-2	11	many	TRBJ1-1	CASSWRGEAFF	TGTGCCAGCAGTTGGAGGGGTGAAGCTTTCTTT
-	TRBV7-9	14	-	TRBJ2-1	CASSLGRGPAEQFF	TGTGCCAGCAGCTTAGGGAGGGGGCCGGCTGAGCAGTTCTTC
-	TRBV20-1	12	few	TRBJ1-5	CSAKQGRQPQHF	TGCAGTGCTAAACAGGGTCGTCAGCCCCAGCATTTT
-	TRBV4-1	16	few	TRBJ2-3	CASSQDGRLGSDTQYF	TGCGCCAGCAGCCAAGACGGGAGATTGGGGTCAGATACGCAGTATTTT
TRBD2	TRBV7-2	15	few	TRBJ2-1	CASSFLWTSRNEQFF	TGTGCCAGCAGCTTTTTGTGGACTAGCCGCAATGAGCAGTTCTTC
TRBD2	TRBV7-3	17	-	TRBJ2-1	CTSSFVREAYSYNEQFF	TGTACCAGCAGCTTTGTGCGGGAGGCCTACTCCTACAATGAGCAGTTCTTC
-	TRBV6-1	17	few	TRBJ2-3	CASRARWGLESGDTQYF	TGTGCCAGCAGGGCCCGGTGGGGCCTCGAGAGCGGAGATACGCAGTATTTT
-	TRBV5-1	16	many	TRBJ2-2	CASSLASDSNTGELFF	TGCGCCAGCAGCTTGGCCAGTGACAGTAACACCGGGGAGCTGTTTTTT
-	TRBV2	12	-	TRBJ2-7	CASKQGLGEQYF	TGTGCCAGCAAGCAGGGTCTGGGTGAGCAGTACTTC
-	TRBV6-1	15	-	TRBJ2-3	CASTKGRGLGDTQYF	TGTGCCAGCACTAAGGGGCGGGGGCTGGGAGATACGCAGTATTTT
TRBD2	TRBV14	15	-	TRBJ2-7	CASSQWLAGDNEQYF	TGTGCCAGCAGCCAATGGCTAGCGGGAGACAACGAGCAGTACTTC
-	TRBV6-5	13	many	TRBJ1-3	CASSYNSGNTIYF	TGTGCCAGCAGTTATAACAGTGGAAACACCATATATTTT
TRBD1	TRBV7-2	14	many	TRBJ2-2	CASSPGQRTGELFF	TGTGCCAGCAGCCCGGGACAGCGAACCGGGGAGCTGTTTTTT
-	TRBV3-1	13	few	TRBJ2-7	CASSQVRGSEQYF	TGTGCCAGCAGCCAAGTTAGGGGGAGCGAGCAGTACTTC
-	TRBV6-1	14	few	TRBJ2-7	CASRTTGLDYEQYF	TGTGCCAGCAGAACAACGGGACTGGACTACGAGCAGTACTTC
TRBD2	TRBV30	15	-	TRBJ2-7	CAWRGTSGIAGEQYF	TGTGCCTGGAGAGGGACTAGCGGAATAGCGGGAGAGCAGTACTTC
TRBD2	TRBV2	16	-	TRBJ2-1	CASSPRTSGVNNEQFF	TGTGCCAGCAGCCCCCGGACTAGCGGGGTTAACAATGAGCAGTTCTTC
-	TRBV10-3	16	few	TRBJ1-1	CAISELRTQGNTEAFF	TGTGCCATCAGTGAGCTGCGGACACAGGGGAACACTGAAGCTTTCTTT
TRBD1	TRBV25-1	16	many	TRBJ1-1	CASSAQRQGKNTEAFF	TGTGCCAGCAGTGCACAACGACAGGGAAAGAACACTGAAGCTTTCTTT
TRBD2	TRBV20-1	15	few	TRBJ2-1	CSAFRTSGSYNEQFF	TGCAGTGCGTTTCGGACTAGCGGGTCGTACAATGAGCAGTTCTTC
-	TRBV4-1	15	-	TRBJ2-2	CASSLPGRGTGELFF	TGCGCCAGCAGCCTTCCAGGGAGAGGTACCGGGGAGCTGTTTTTT
-	TRBV10-1	13	many	TRBJ2-1	CASAGDLYNEQFF	TGCGCCAGTGCAGGGGACCTGTACAATGAGCAGTTCTTC
TRBD2	TRBV14	18	few	TRBJ2-3	CASSPKGLAGGLTDTQYF	TGTGCCAGCAGTCCAAAGGGACTAGCGGGGGGACTCACAGATACGCAGTATTTT
TRBD2	TRBV18	18	-	TRBJ2-1	CASSPLEQREGSYNEQFF	TGTGCCAGCTCACCACTAGAACAGCGGGAGGGATCCTACAATGAGCAGTTCTTC
-	TRBV6-1	12	many	TRBJ2-7	CASSRASYEQYF	TGTGCCAGCAGTCGGGCATCGTACGAGCAGTACTTC
-	TRBV25-1	15	-	TRBJ2-1	CASSGTWTLHNEQFF	TGTGCCAGCAGTGGCACGTGGACCCTGCACAATGAGCAGTTCTTC
TRBD1	TRBV19	15	-	TRBJ2-2	CASSIGRGRTGELFF	TGTGCCAGTAGTATTGGCAGGGGGCGAACCGGGGAGCTGTTTTTT
TRBD2	TRBV9	16	few	TRBJ2-5	CASSPLTSGFQETQYF	TGTGCCAGCAGCCCCCTGACTAGCGGGTTCCAAGAGACCCAGTACTTC
-	TRBV4-1	14	few	TRBJ2-3	CASSQDQQTDTQYF	TGCGCCAGCAGCCAAGACCAACAGACAGATACGCAGTATTTT
-	TRBV18	17	-	TRBJ2-7	CASSPNTGTLNTYEQYF	TGTGCCAGCTCACCAAATACCGGGACCCTGAATACCTACGAGCAGTACTTC